This T cell receptor beta chain was profiled in a study of cytomegalovirus exposure and HLA in healthy donors. Study details: A prior study identified approximately 120 million unique TCR beta sequences from 180 million or so T cells. General study findings and limits: Earlier analysis found most TCR beta V segments productive about 90% or about 30% of the time. Several V segments, TRBV6-2 and TRBV6-3 among them, could not be told apart and were dropped.

Trimming left V 7 bases short and J 5 bases short, with 20 bases between. CDR3 length: 15 amino acids. Germline lookup yields CDR1 LNHDA and CDR2 SQIVND (reference sequence). As to this clone: Its antigen remains unknown.

PCR used 60 Vbeta primers and 13 Jbeta primers. The protocol was immunoSEQ multiplex PCR, while the TCRdb copy is restricted to in-frame clones and leaves out a portion. The sample records about 55,000 clones, approximately 80% being singletons. This sequence originates from a female donor in good health and CMV-seronegative. The sample comprised PBMCs. The chain employs TRBV19 and TRBJ1-1, with D possibly matching TRBD1 (6 bases). CDR3 amino acids: CASISPGHQGTEAFF. CDR3 sequence (DNA): TGTGCCAGTATTTCTCCGGGACACCAGGGGACTGAAGCTTTCTTT.